The clone carrying this T cell receptor (beta chain) has more than one count but fewer than ten. Antigen: not known. Germline CDR1 reads SGHRS; CDR2 reads YFSETQ. V gave up 0 bases and J gave up 3 bases, with 7 bases separating them. There are 14 residues in the CDR3. This sample is drawn from a study of cytomegalovirus exposure and HLA in healthy donors. Study at large: Falling in the Caucasian-associated ancestry cluster were about four fifths of under 450 genotyped donors. Study observations and caveats: There were some V segments, including TRBV6-2 and TRBV6-3, excluded as indistinguishable. A later analysis reportedly found fewer N-insertions in an Asian-associated ancestry cluster than the roughly 680-donor mean.

With 60 Vbeta and 13 Jbeta primers, the PCR was carried out. Sequenced by immunoSEQ multiplex PCR; TCRdb stores in-frame clones only, minus some. This table has 140,000 to 150,000 clones, roughly three quarters appearing once. This chain joins TRBV5-1 and TRBJ1-5; unclear D gene. This clonotype was sampled from a woman between 40 and 50 years old in good health and CMV-seropositive. Sequencing was done on a sample of PBMCs. The CDR3 loop is CASSLGGDNQPQHF. The CDR3 nucleotides are TGCGCCAGCAGCTTGGGAGGTGACAATCAGCCCCAGCATTTT.